The sequence of this T cell receptor beta chain was determined in a study of T-cell reconstitution after alpha-beta-depleted transplantation in children. In this sample, this clonotype turned up many times. Unique molecular identifiers tagged the TCRbeta library. TCRdb used MiXCR to reprocess the PCR reads, holding one entry per CDR3 protein. The sample yields tens of thousands of distinct CDR3 sequences, roughly a tenth seen once. CDR3 length: 16 residues. The germline CDR1 and CDR2 sequences are MNHNS and SASEGT. With 6 bases removed from V and 1 base from J, the gap between germline ends came to 15 bases.

The source was PBMCs from the stem cell graft donor, collected from the stem cell graft. This chain links TRBV6-1 with TRBJ2-2, with unresolved D. The source of this sequence is a human donor who donated a stem cell graft to a child with chronic granulomatous disease. CDR3 loop: CASRETTLRNTGELFF. CDR3 nucleotides: TGTGCCAGCAGAGAAACCACATTGAGGAACACCGGGGAGCTGTTTTTT.